This T cell receptor (beta chain) was profiled in a study of CD4 T cells in relation to SARS-CoV-2 and coronaviruses. Deep TCR-beta sequencing used DNA from uncultured naive and memory CD4+ T cells. Some clones are missing from TCRdb's copy, which holds only in-frame ones; the method was immunoSEQ multiplex PCR. The table shows about 37,000 clones, with 80% to 90% occurring only once. Naive and memory CD4+ T cells came from enriched cryopreserved PBMCs. This receptor was identified in an adult with COVID-19. The material sequenced was memory CD4+ T cells from PBMCs.

CDR3 protein: CASSKHRGIQFGPDTQYF. CDR3 DNA: TGTGCCAGTAGTAAGCACAGGGGCATTCAGTTCGGTCCAGATACGCAGTATTTT. The V and J genes are TRBV19 and TRBJ2-3; 7 bases agree with TRBD1. The CDR3 length is 18 residues. CDR1 is LNHDA, CDR2 SQIVND, per germline (reference sequence). The junction had 17 bases not matched to a gene; V was cut back by 4 bases and J by 4 bases.